These 24 T cell receptor beta chains came from one sample sequenced in a study of blood T cells in healthy people across ages. A second about 7 to 11 cycle PCR used barcoded and J-beta primers. Each CDR3 protein is one row after TCRdb ran MiXCR on the 5' RACE reads. This repertoire shows roughly 560,000 distinct CDR3 sequences, about 24% found once; its top ten account for 8.7%. These data also featured in a second study, about T cells of mothers and their children.

Sequenced input: blood. Receptor source: a boy aged 5-17 years in good health.

This clonotype was observed many times. The rearrangement joins TRBV7-2 to TRBJ1-1, with TRBD1 as a possible D gene (5 bases). The CDR3 contains 15 residues. Germline V lookup: CDR1 SGHTA, CDR2 FQGNSA. V gave up 5 bases and J gave up 3 bases, with 16 bases separating them. In nucleotides, the CDR3 is TGTGCCAGCAGCCCGGGTGCAGGGTGGGACACTGAAGCTTTCTTT. Translation gives CASSPGAGWDTEAFF.

This clonotype was observed at least ten times. The CDR3 coding sequence is TGTGCCACCTCCGGACTAGAGACCCAGTACTTC. This gives the protein CATSGLETQYF. The chain couples TRBV3-1 to TRBJ2-5; D might be TRBD2 (5 bases). The germline CDR1 and CDR2 sequences are LGHDT and YNNKEL (reference sequence). V was shortened by 10 bases and J by 4 bases, with 10 bases between the two germline ends. This CDR3 has 11 amino acids.

The table lists this clonotype with a few counts. The rearrangement uses TRBV29-1 and TRBJ2-7, with a weak D call TRBD2 (5 bases). Germline V gives CDR1 SQVTM, CDR2 ANQGSEA. V dropped 6 bases and J dropped 2 bases, with 14 bases sitting between them. CDR3 size: 13 residues. The CDR3 sequence is CSVEVRETYEQYF. The CDR3 region has the DNA TGCAGCGTGGAGGTTAGGGAAACCTACGAGCAGTACTTC.

The sample holds many counts of this clonotype. The chain carries TRBV28 and TRBJ2-4; possible D gene TRBD1, 5 bases. Deletions cut 2 bases from V and 9 bases from J, with 17 bases between. The CDR3 extends over 15 amino acids. CDR1 and CDR2 from the germline V gene are MDHEN and SYDVKM. CDR3 sequence reads: CASSLRTTGKGIQYF. The CDR3 bases are TGTGCCAGCAGTTTAAGGACAACGGGCAAAGGCATTCAGTACTTC.

This rearrangement joins TRBV20-1 to TRBJ2-5; D is unclear. Looked up from germline, CDR1 is DFQATT and CDR2 is SNEGSKA (reference sequence). Trimming took 6 bases from V and 3 from J, leaving 5 bases between them. This CDR3 region has 10 residues. The CDR3 protein is CSAKEETQYF. CDR3 nucleotides: TGCAGTGCCAAGGAAGAGACCCAGTACTTC.

This clonotype was observed a handful of times. The chain is built from TRBV4-1 and TRBJ2-7, with unresolved D. The J call could be wrong; TRBJ2-1 is a better fit for the DNA end. In germline, CDR1 is MGHRA, CDR2 YSYEKL. There are 14 residues in the CDR3. DNA of the CDR3: TGCGCCAGCAGCCCCGCCGGGTCGGGTAATGAGCAGTTCTTC. Amino acid sequence: CASSPAGSGNEQFF.

The rearrangement uses TRBV7-8 and TRBJ1-3, with TRBD1 matching over 9 bases. Per the germline V gene, CDR1 is SGHVS and CDR2 is FQNEAQ. The CDR3 length is 18 residues. The V and J ends lost 5 bases and 9 bases, in that order; junction bases with no gene match: 20. Here the CDR3 DNA reads TGTGCCAGCAGCCCCGGGACAGGGCGAGCCCGAGGGGTGGGCACCATATATTTT. Its translation: CASSPGTGRARGVGTIYF.

The rearrangement uses TRBV29-1 and TRBJ2-2, with 7 bases matching TRBD1. The CDR3 runs to 14 residues. Germline CDR1 and CDR2: SQVTM and ANQGSEA. V gave up 1 base and J gave up 1 base; unmatched junction bases: 0. CDR3 residues: CSVEGQGNTGELFF. The CDR3, as DNA: TGCAGCGTTGAAGGACAGGGGAACACCGGGGAGCTGTTTTTT.

The chain joins TRBV5-1 to TRBJ1-3; D gene ambiguous. The germline V and J ends were trimmed by 1 base and 1 base, with 12 bases remaining between them. CDR1 and CDR2 (germline): SGHRS, YFSETQ. There are 16 residues in the CDR3. The CDR3 DNA sequence: TGCGCCAGCAGCTTGTTACTTCGGGATTCTGGAAACACCATATATTTT. Translation: CASSLLLRDSGNTIYF.

The chain links TRBV2 to TRBJ2-7; 7 nucleotides align to TRBD2. Germline V gene sequence: CDR1 SNHLY, CDR2 FYNNEI. The CDR3 has 15 amino acids. The junction had 7 bases not matched to a gene; V was cut back by 3 bases and J by 2 bases. The CDR3: CASSETGAGTYEQYF. Written as DNA, the CDR3 is TGTGCCAGCAGTGAGACGGGAGCGGGGACCTACGAGCAGTACTTC.

Notes on this clonotype: The conserved phenylalanine or tryptophan normally closing the CDR3 is absent here, so this likely arose from a read error. V is TRBV6-1 and J is TRBJ2-3; D uncertain. This CDR3 comprises 13 residues. V was cut by 2 bases and J by 2 bases, with 5 bases left in between. From germline, CDR1 is MNHNS and CDR2 SASEGT. The DNA for the CDR3 is TGTGCCAGCAGTGAACGGAACACAGATACGCAGTATCTT. Translated: CASSERNTDTQYL.

This clonotype was recorded a few times. This chain uses TRBV12-3 or TRBV12-4 with TRBJ1-1; 8 nucleotides line up with TRBD1. V gave up 7 bases and J gave up 10 bases; unmatched junction bases: 17. The CDR3 is 15 residues long. CDR3 DNA: TGTGCCAGCAACGCATGGGGACAGGAGCGAAAGGGAGCTTTCTTT. It specifies CASNAWGQERKGAFF.

The gene calls are TRBV24-1 and TRBJ2-5, with 9 bases matching TRBD2. In germline, CDR1 is KGHDR, CDR2 SFDVKD. The CDR3 is 16 residues long. V was clipped by 3 bases and J by 5 bases; unmatched bases: 9. The CDR3 DNA is TGTGCCACCAGTGATGGGAATAGCGGGAGTTGGGAGACCCAGTACTTC. Translated, it gives CATSDGNSGSWETQYF.

The chain recombines TRBV28 with TRBJ1-5, with D perhaps TRBD1 (6 bases). Germline CDR1 is MDHEN and CDR2 is SYDVKM. The CDR3 totals 17 residues. Trimming left V 1 base short and J 3 bases short, with 16 bases between. The CDR3 region has the DNA TGTGCCAGCAGTTTATCCGGCAGGGGACTATACAATCAGCCCCAGCATTTT. Protein: CASSLSGRGLYNQPQHF.

This clonotype was seen a single time. The CDR3 bases are TGCAGTGCTAGAGGTCCTAGCGGGGAGGTCGAGCAGTACTTC. Amino acid sequence: CSARGPSGEVEQYF. This chain joins TRBV20-1 and TRBJ2-7; 9 nucleotides agree with TRBD2. The CDR3 extends over 14 amino acids. Germline V gene sequence: CDR1 DFQATT, CDR2 SNEGSKA (reference sequence). The junction had 7 bases not matched to a gene; V was cut back by 1 base and J by 6 bases.

This clonotype turned up a few times. This chain connects TRBV20-1 to TRBJ2-1; 10 bases agree with TRBD2. Germline V CDR1 and CDR2: DFQATT, SNEGSKA (reference sequence). The CDR3 consists of 17 residues. Trimming at V came to 4 bases and at J to 1 base, leaving 10 bases not matched to a gene. CDR3 region: CSAKFLAGEGSYNEQFF. The CDR3 nucleotides are TGCAGTGCTAAGTTTCTAGCGGGAGAGGGGTCCTACAATGAGCAGTTCTTC.

This clonotype was detected many times. V usage is TRBV10-3 and J usage is TRBJ2-2; TRBD1 might be the D (6 bases). CDR1 and CDR2 from the germline V gene are ENHRY and SYGVKD. Trimming took off 11 bases at V and 4 bases at J, with 14 bases between the two ends. The CDR3 is 13 residues long. CDR3 sequence: CASTGLSTGELFF. The CDR3 DNA is TGTGCCTCTACAGGGCTGAGCACCGGGGAGCTGTTTTTT.

The chain has TRBV7-9 and TRBJ1-2, with D perhaps matching TRBD1 (5 bases). The V and J ends lost 2 bases and 6 bases respectively, with 13 bases between them. The CDR3 totals 14 residues. Looked up from germline, CDR1 is SEHNR and CDR2 is FQNEAQ (reference sequence). The CDR3 loop is CASSLSIGDDGYTF. The DNA of the CDR3 is TGTGCCAGCAGCTTAAGTATAGGGGATGATGGCTACACCTTC.

This chain joins TRBV7-2 and TRBJ2-5, with D tentatively TRBD1 (6 bases). Trimming removed 0 bases at V and 5 bases at J, with 7 bases between. Germline assignment: CDR1 SGHTA and CDR2 FQGNSA. The CDR3 runs 13 residues. The CDR3 here is CASSLARGETQYF. CDR3 nucleotides: TGTGCCAGCAGCTTAGCCAGGGGTGAGACCCAGTACTTC.

This clonotype was recorded a few times. The rearrangement joins TRBV28 to TRBJ2-7; D may match TRBD1 or TRBD2 (6 bases each). Germline V gives CDR1 MDHEN, CDR2 SYDVKM. V gave up 8 bases and J gave up 4 bases, with 21 bases separating them. CDR3 size: 15 residues. The CDR3 region is CASYPGGRLVYEQYF. Here the CDR3 DNA reads TGTGCCAGCTATCCTGGGGGGCGCTTGGTGTACGAGCAGTACTTC.

This clonotype came up a few times. V and J are TRBV20-1 and TRBJ2-2; TRBD1 is a possible D gene (5 bases). V lost 0 bases and J 3 bases, leaving 8 bases between the germline ends. This CDR3 region has 14 residues. Germline assignment: CDR1 DFQATT and CDR2 SNEGSKA (reference sequence). DNA for the CDR3: TGCAGTGCTAGAGATCAAGGGGACACCGGGGAGCTGTTTTTT. This encodes CSARDQGDTGELFF.

The chain carries TRBV6-5 and TRBJ2-5; no clear D gene. The germline CDR1 and CDR2 sequences are MNHEY and SVGAGI. Trimming left V 0 bases short and J 3 bases short, with 11 bases between. The CDR3 runs 15 residues. DNA for the CDR3: TGTGCCAGCAGTTACTCGCGTCGGCCAGAAGAGACCCAGTACTTC. It translates to CASSYSRRPEETQYF.

This clonotype was picked up a small number of times. The CDR3 spells CARETGILLVSTDTQYF. CDR3 coding DNA: TGTGCCAGGGAGACAGGGATACTACTTGTTAGCACAGATACGCAGTATTTT. The V and J genes are TRBV7-9 and TRBJ2-3, with TRBD1 identical over 7 bases. The CDR3 totals 17 residues. CDR1 is SEHNR, CDR2 FQNEAQ, per germline (reference sequence). Losses at the gene ends were 9 bases for V and 0 bases for J; bases not matched to a gene: 15.

The V and J genes are TRBV6-5 and TRBJ1-1, with D perhaps TRBD1 (5 bases). This CDR3 contains 16 residues. V lost 2 bases to trimming and J lost 6 bases, with 19 bases between them. Per germline, CDR1 MNHEY and CDR2 SVGAGI. CDR3 residues: CASSYGGQGGYAEAFF. In DNA, the CDR3 is TGTGCCAGCAGTTACGGAGGGCAGGGCGGGTACGCTGAAGCTTTCTTT.